This TCR beta chain appears in the sequencing data of a study of CXCR3-negative and CXCR3-positive naive CD8 T cells. Whole-study context: Libraries each contributed about 1.5 +/- 0.3 million TRB reads, for approximately 130 million in total. Points from the study as a whole: Naive cells with CXCR3 showed TRB CDR3s that were more hydrophobic than those in CXCR3-negative naive cells.

Concerning this clonotype: Its target is unknown.

The CDR3 runs 16 residues. Germline V lookup: CDR1 MNHEY, CDR2 SVGAGI. TRB cDNA was prepared as libraries by UMI-labeled 5' RACE. TCRdb re-called the 5' RACE reads, yielding one record per CDR3 amino acid sequence without DNA. The sample features about 150,000 distinct CDR3 sequences, with approximately 0.5% in its top ten. This chain connects TRBV6-5 to TRBJ2-1; TCRdb names TRBD1, which stays unverified in the absence of DNA. The source is a human donor in good health. Some clones in this sample may be carry-over from other donors' samples. The specimen was naive CXCR3+ CD8+ T cells from blood. The subset is: CD45RO-CCR7+CD27+CD95- naive CD8+ T cells expressing CXCR3 (TNR3+). Here the CDR3 reads CASSYSERGMWNEQFF.